This T cell receptor beta chain comes out of a study of technical replicates of blood from four donors. Libraries were prepared by immunoSEQ multiplex PCR; TCRdb keeps only in-frame clonotypes and omits some of them. This repertoire shows around 83,000 clones, more than 90% found once; its top ten account for approximately 0.25%. Looked up from germline, CDR1 is MNHEY and CDR2 is SVGAGI. V gave up 5 bases and J gave up 9 bases; unmatched junction bases: 6. The CDR3 spans 12 residues. The sequenced sample consisted of T cells isolated from PBMCs. The chain employs TRBV6-5 and TRBJ1-1; TRBD1 aligns across 7 bases. The receptor was isolated from a human donor in good health. The CDR3 here is CASSPLRGQAFF. The CDR3, as DNA: TGTGCCAGCAGTCCCCTAAGGGGGCAAGCTTTCTTT.